This TCR beta chain was sequenced in a study of control samples from healthy donors and cancer patients. Using immunoSEQ multiplex PCR, the repertoire was profiled, and TCRdb retains in-frame clones only, with some absent. Among some 130,000 clones listed, about 91% were seen once. V dropped 5 bases and J dropped 3 bases, with 10 bases sitting between them. This CDR3 spans 13 amino acids. CDR1 is MGHDK and CDR2 is SYGVNS in the germline V gene. V gene TRBV25-1 combines with J gene TRBJ1-2; tentatively, D is TRBD1 (6 bases). Material for sequencing was blood. The source of this sequence is a man aged 40-49 years in good health. The CDR3 region is CASSLGQDYGYTF. CDR3 DNA: TGTGCCAGCAGTTTGGGACAAGACTATGGCTACACCTTC.